This T cell receptor beta chain was recorded in a study of response to subunit inactivated influenza vaccine. TCRdb re-called the RT-PCR reads through MiXCR, storing one row per CDR3 protein. Of hundreds of thousands of distinct CDR3 sequences in the sample, approximately 15% were seen once. The V gene's germline CDR1 is LGHNA and CDR2 YSLEER. V lost 0 bases and J lost 3; bases outside the gene matches: 4. The CDR3 length is 15 residues. General study points: Authors suggested seasonal influenza vaccinations each recruit few new T cells.

There are many counts of this clonotype. The antigen remains undetermined. The receptor comes from a man between 45 and 60 years old who received an inactivated influenza vaccine. The rearrangement links TRBV4-3 to TRBJ1-1, with 7 bases lining up with TRBD1. Sequencing used PBMCs from blood, obtained around 15 days before vaccination. The CDR3 sequence: CASSQDARGYTEAFF. The CDR3 coding sequence is TGCGCCAGCAGCCAAGACGCCAGGGGGTACACTGAAGCTTTCTTT.